The rows below give T cell receptor beta chains drawn from one sample of a study of cytomegalovirus exposure and HLA in healthy donors. The method was immunoSEQ multiplex PCR; TCRdb's version includes in-frame clones alone and lacks a portion of them. The table records 150,000 to 200,000 clones, about 80% of them present only once. What was sequenced was PBMCs. These TCRs come from a woman in her 40s in good health and CMV-seronegative. Both conserved end residues are trimmed from each CDR3.

J gene	V gene	CDR3 length	CDR3 protein
TRBJ2-7	TRBV15	15	ATSRKFARDSSYEQY
TRBJ1-1	TRBV19	11	ASSIGGTLRAF
TRBJ2-6	TRBV5-1	14	ASSLALDSGANVLT
TRBJ2-2	TRBV29-1	12	SVDGLAGHGELF
TRBJ2-3	TRBV27	14	ASSLDPSGVTDTQY
TRBJ2-1	TRBV28	15	ASSFEVAAMELNEQF
TRBJ2-5	TRBV30	11	AWSVGQGETQY
TRBJ2-3	TRBV30	13	AWSPLAGGPDTQY
TRBJ1-4	TRBV5-1	12	ASSLGTEGEKLF
TRBJ1-4	TRBV6-5	10	ASSFRGDILF
TRBJ2-5	TRBV6-5	13	ASSSPGGGGETQY
TRBJ1-3	TRBV7-9	13	ASSLGDRLGNTIY
TRBJ1-2	TRBV4-2	14	ASSQEEGDRGDGYT
TRBJ1-1	TRBV30	9	AWNMNTEAF
TRBJ2-3	TRBV11-3	15	ASSPQPTSGSGDTQY
TRBJ2-2	TRBV2	12	ASQGQGGAGELF
TRBJ1-4	TRBV19	16	ASSIRQGFVATNEKLF
TRBJ1-5	TRBV27	12	ASSLVGGGQPQH
TRBJ2-7	TRBV29-1	15	SVEDPEPDGVLGEQY
TRBJ2-7	TRBV7-9	10	ASETGGYEQY
TRBJ2-7	TRBV7-9	13	ASSLGAGEGQGQY
TRBJ2-7	TRBV6-5	12	ASSRALRPGEQY
TRBJ1-5	TRBV6-5	13	ASSYSGEGNQPQH
TRBJ2-5	TRBV7-9	12	ASSPSRREETQY
TRBJ2-7	TRBV9	12	ASSRLAGVGEQY
TRBJ2-7	TRBV7-9	11	ASSYGQPYEQY
TRBJ1-5	TRBV28	14	ASRQQGAEGNQPQH
TRBJ1-3	TRBV7-9	14	ASSLEGHQGGNTIY
TRBJ1-1	TRBV19	14	ASSMSTGILHTEAF
TRBJ2-4	TRBV27	13	ASSTAGTQRNIQY
TRBJ2-1	TRBV6-5	14	ASSYWAKDTGVEQF
TRBJ1-2	TRBV5-1	12	ASSPSGQNYGYT
TRBJ2-5	TRBV28	12	ASRTSSEGETQY
TRBJ2-3	TRBV5-1	15	ASSLAPAGATTDTQY
TRBJ1-3	TRBV7-3	13	ASSAKGQGGNTIY
TRBJ2-3	TRBV29-1	12	SPILRGGTDTQY
TRBJ1-4	TRBV28	13	ASSLAGAVGEKLF
TRBJ2-2	TRBV21-1	12	ASSKADSTGELF
TRBJ2-3	TRBV2	11	ASSRLRTDTQY
TRBJ2-1	TRBV30	11	AWSGSLGNEQF
TRBJ1-1	TRBV6-5	13	ASSSAGQLNTEAF
TRBJ1-5	TRBV2	12	ASSSQGRNQPQH
NA	TRBV2	11	ASRGLLQGEQY
TRBJ2-3	TRBV28	13	ASSLITSGTDTQY
TRBJ1-3	TRBV7-6	12	ASSSGRSGNTIY
TRBJ2-2	TRBV30	13	AWSLQGYNTGELF
TRBJ1-2	TRBV30	11	ACPGQGGYGYT
TRBJ2-2	TRBV27	11	ASSLHSTGELF
TRBJ1-2	TRBV25-1	10	ASSESFGGFH
TRBJ1-2	TRBV7-9	13	ASSLITDSPAGYT
TRBJ1-1	TRBV11-3	13	ASSLDSSGSPEAF
TRBJ1-2	TRBV30	12	AWSVRGGNYGYT
TRBJ1-1	TRBV6-1	11	ASSRERSTEAF
TRBJ1-5	TRBV28	14	ASTGGGSYSNQPQH